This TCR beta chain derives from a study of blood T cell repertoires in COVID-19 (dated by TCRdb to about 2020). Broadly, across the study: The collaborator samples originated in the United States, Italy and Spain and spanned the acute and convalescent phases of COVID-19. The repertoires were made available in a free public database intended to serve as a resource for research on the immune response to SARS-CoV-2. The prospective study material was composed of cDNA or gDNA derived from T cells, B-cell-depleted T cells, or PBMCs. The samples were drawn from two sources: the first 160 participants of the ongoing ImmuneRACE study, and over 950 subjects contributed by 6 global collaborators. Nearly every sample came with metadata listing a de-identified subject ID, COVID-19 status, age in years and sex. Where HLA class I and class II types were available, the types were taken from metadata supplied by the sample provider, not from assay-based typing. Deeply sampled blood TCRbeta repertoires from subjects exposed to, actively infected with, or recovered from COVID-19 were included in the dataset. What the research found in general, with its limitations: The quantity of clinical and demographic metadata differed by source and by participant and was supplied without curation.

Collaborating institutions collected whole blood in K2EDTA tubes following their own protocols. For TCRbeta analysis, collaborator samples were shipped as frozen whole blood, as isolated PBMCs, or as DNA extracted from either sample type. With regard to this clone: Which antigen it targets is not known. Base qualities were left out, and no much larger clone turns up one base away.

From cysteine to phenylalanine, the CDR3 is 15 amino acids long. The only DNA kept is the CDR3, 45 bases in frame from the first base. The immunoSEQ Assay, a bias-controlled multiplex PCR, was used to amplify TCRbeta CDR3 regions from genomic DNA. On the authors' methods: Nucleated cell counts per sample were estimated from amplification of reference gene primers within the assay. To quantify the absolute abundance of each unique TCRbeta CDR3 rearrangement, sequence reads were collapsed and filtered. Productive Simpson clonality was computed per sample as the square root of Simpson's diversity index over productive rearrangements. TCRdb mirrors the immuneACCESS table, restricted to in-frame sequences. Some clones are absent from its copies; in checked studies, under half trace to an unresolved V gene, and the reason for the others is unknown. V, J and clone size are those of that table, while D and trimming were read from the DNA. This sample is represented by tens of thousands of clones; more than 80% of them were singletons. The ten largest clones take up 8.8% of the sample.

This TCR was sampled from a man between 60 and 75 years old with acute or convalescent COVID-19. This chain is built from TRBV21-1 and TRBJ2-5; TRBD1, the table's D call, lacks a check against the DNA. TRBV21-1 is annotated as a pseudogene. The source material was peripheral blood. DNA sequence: TGTGCCAGCAGCAAAGAGGGGCCCGTGGGAGAGACCCAGTACTTC. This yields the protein CASSKEGPVGETQYF.